Each of the 8 T cell receptor beta chains below was sequenced from the same sample in a study of shared clonotypes between healthy human individuals. Naive CD8 cells comprised CD45RO-negative, CCR7-positively selected cells, excluding terminally differentiated effector memory CD45RA+ cells. The table came from immunoSEQ multiplex PCR; TCRdb's copy has only in-frame clones and leaves some out. The table lists millions of clones, 93% of them singletons. The sequenced sample was naive CD8+ T cells from PBMCs. Source of these receptors: a man between 18 and 29 years old in good health. Some clones in this sample may be carry-over from other donors' samples.

This clone was found once. Other nucleotide sequences in the sample specify the same CDR3. V gene TRBV5-1 combines with J gene TRBJ2-7; tentatively, D is TRBD2 (6 bases). The germline V gene has CDR1 SGHRS and CDR2 YFSETQ. V was shortened by 0 bases and J by 2 bases, with 9 bases between the two germline ends. This CDR3 has 14 residues. CDR3 nucleotides: TGCGCCAGCAGCTTGGCAGGCGGGACCTACGAGCAGTACTTC. Translating gives CASSLAGGTYEQYF. The whole variable domain, remainder taken from reference TRBV5-1 and TRBJ2-7, is KAGVTQTPRYLIKTRGQQVTLSCSPISGHRSVSWYQQTPGQGLQFLFEYFSETQRNKGNFPGRFSGRQFSNSRSEMNVSTLELGDSALYLCASSLAGGTYEQYFGPGTRLTVT.

The chain joins TRBV7-9 to TRBJ2-1, with a weak D call TRBD1 (6 bases). The CDR3 runs 12 residues. V lost 4 bases and J lost 9, with 10 bases in between. Germline CDR1 and CDR2: SEHNR and FQNEAQ (reference sequence). The DNA for the CDR3 is TGTGCCAGCAGCTCAGGGGTGATTGAGCAGTTCTTC. Translating gives CASSSGVIEQFF. The whole variable domain, remainder taken from reference TRBV7-9 and TRBJ2-1, is DTGVSQNPRHKITKRGQNVTFRCDPISEHNRLYWYRQTLGQGPEFLTYFQNEAQLEKSRLLSDRFSAERPKGSFSTLEIQRTEQGDSAMYLCASSSGVIEQFFGPGTRLTVL.

This clone came up once. The V and J genes are TRBV9 and TRBJ2-1, with D tentatively TRBD2 (6 bases). The CDR3 sequence is 17 residues long. The V gene's germline CDR1 is SGDLS and CDR2 YYNGEE. Trimming stripped 0 bases from V and 2 bases from J, with 15 bases between. CDR3 DNA sequence: TGTGCCAGCAGCGTAGCTAAAACGGGAGATCCCTACAATGAGCAGTTCTTC. It translates to CASSVAKTGDPYNEQFF.

The J gene is TRBJ2-5, the V gene TRBV7-8; no clear D. CDR1 and CDR2 from the germline V gene are SGHVS and FQNEAQ. The CDR3 length is 13 residues. The ends were cut back, 1 base at V and 0 bases at J, with 3 bases in the middle. CDR3 sequence reads: CASSLVDQETQYF. CDR3 DNA sequence: TGTGCCAGCAGCTTAGTTGACCAAGAGACCCAGTACTTC.

The chain is built from TRBV29-1 and TRBJ2-1; 10 nucleotides match TRBD2. The germline CDR1 and CDR2 sequences are SQVTM and ANQGSEA. Trimming at V came to 5 bases and at J to 3 bases, leaving 7 bases not matched to a gene. This CDR3 is built from 15 residues. CDR3 sequence: CSVIKLAGNYNEQFF. The CDR3 DNA sequence: TGCAGCGTTATAAAACTAGCGGGAAACTACAATGAGCAGTTCTTC.

The chain joins TRBV28 to TRBJ2-2; 12 bases line up with TRBD1. The J segment lost 7 bases and the V segment lost 6 bases, leaving 9 bases of the junction unmatched. The CDR3 contains 16 residues. Germline-derived CDR1 and CDR2 are MDHEN and SYDVKM. The CDR3 loop reads CASSAPGQGAGGELFF. CDR3 sequence (DNA): TGTGCCAGCAGCGCACCGGGACAGGGGGCCGGCGGGGAGCTGTTTTTT.

The chain is built from TRBV15 and TRBJ2-3; no definite D call. Trimming left V 1 base short and J 7 bases short, with 15 bases between. Germline loops: CDR1 LNHNV, CDR2 YYDKDF (reference sequence). There are 15 residues in the CDR3. CDR3: CATSRGTESFHTQYF. For the CDR3, the DNA is TGTGCCACCAGCAGAGGGACCGAAAGTTTCCATACGCAGTATTTT.

V is TRBV7-6 and J is TRBJ2-3; the D is unclear. Germline V gives CDR1 SGHVS, CDR2 FNYEAQ. The CDR3 extends over 14 amino acids. V was pared by 5 bases and J by 2 bases, with 11 bases between. CDR3 nucleotide sequence: TGTGCCAGCAGCCCTGGACCCTACACAGATACGCAGTATTTT. This sequence encodes CASSPGPYTDTQYF.